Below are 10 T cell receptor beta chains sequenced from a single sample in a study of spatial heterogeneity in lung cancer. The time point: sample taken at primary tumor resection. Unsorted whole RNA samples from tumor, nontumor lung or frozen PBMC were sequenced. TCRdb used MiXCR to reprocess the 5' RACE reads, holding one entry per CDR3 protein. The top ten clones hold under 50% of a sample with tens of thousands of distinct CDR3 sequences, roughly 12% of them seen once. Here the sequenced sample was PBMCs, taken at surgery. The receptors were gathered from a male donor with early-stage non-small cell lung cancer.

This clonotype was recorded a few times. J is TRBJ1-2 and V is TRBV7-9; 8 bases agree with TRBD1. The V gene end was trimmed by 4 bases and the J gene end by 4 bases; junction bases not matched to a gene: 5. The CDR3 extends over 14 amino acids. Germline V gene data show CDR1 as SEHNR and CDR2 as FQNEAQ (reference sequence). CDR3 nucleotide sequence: TGTGCCAGCAGCTCGGACAGGGAACTCTATGGCTACACCTTC. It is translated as CASSSDRELYGYTF.

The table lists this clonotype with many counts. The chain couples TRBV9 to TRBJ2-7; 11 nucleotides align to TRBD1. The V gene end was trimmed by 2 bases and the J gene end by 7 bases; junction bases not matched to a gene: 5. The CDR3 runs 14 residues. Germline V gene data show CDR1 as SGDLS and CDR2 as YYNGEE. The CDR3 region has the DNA TGTGCCAGCAGCGTGGACAGGGGGCTTCGGGAGCAGTACTTC. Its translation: CASSVDRGLREQYF. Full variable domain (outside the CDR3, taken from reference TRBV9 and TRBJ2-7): DSGVTQTPKHLITATGQRVTLRCSPRSGDLSVYWYQQSLDQGLQFLIQYYNGEERAKGNILERFSAQQFPDLHSELNLSSLELGDSALYFCASSVDRGLREQYFGPGTRLTVT.

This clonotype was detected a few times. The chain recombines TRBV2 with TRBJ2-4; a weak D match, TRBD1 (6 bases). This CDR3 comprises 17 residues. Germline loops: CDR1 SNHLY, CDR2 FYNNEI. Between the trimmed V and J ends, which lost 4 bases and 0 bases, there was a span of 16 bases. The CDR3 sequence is CASSGGRGSIAKNIQYF. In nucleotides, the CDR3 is TGTGCCAGCAGTGGGGGAAGGGGGAGTATAGCCAAAAACATTCAGTACTTC.

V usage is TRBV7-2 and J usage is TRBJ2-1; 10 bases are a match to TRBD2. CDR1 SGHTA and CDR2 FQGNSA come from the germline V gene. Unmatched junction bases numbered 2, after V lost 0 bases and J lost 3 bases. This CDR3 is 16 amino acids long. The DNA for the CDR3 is TGTGCCAGCAGCTTAGCTGGGACTAGCGACTACAATGAGCAGTTCTTC. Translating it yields CASSLAGTSDYNEQFF.

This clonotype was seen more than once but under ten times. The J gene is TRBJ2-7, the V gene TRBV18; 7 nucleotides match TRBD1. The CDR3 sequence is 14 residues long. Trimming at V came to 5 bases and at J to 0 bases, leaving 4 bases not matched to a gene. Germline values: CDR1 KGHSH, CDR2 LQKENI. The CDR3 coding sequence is TGTGCCAGCTCAATACAGGGGAGCTCCTACGAGCAGTACTTC. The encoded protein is CASSIQGSSYEQYF.

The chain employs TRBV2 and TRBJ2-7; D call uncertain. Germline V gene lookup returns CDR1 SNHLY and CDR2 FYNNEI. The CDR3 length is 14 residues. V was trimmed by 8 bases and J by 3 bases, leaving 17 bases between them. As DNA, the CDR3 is TGTGCCAGCCATTCGACCCAGTCCAACTACGAGCAGTACTTC. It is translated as CASHSTQSNYEQYF.

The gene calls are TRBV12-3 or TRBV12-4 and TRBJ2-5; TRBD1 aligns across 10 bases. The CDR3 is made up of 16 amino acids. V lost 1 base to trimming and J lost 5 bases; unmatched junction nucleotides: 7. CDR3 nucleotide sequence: TGTGCCAGCAGTTTAGACCCGGGACAGGGGATGGAGACCCAGTACTTC. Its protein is CASSLDPGQGMETQYF.

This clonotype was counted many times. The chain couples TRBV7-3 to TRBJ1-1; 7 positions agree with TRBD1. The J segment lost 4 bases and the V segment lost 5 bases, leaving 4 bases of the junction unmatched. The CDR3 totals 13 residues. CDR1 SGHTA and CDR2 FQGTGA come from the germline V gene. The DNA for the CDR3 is TGTGCCAGCAGCCTACAGGGGTTCACTGAAGCTTTCTTT. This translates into CASSLQGFTEAFF.

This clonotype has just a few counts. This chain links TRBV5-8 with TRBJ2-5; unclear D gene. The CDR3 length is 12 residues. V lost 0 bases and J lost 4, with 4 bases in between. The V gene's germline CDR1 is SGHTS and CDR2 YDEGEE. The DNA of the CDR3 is TGTGCCAGCAGCTTGGTTTTAGAGACCCAGTACTTC. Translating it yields CASSLVLETQYF.

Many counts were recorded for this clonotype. This chain's CDR3 is CASSFEGQPQHF. In DNA, the CDR3 is TGTGCCAGCAGCTTTGAGGGTCAGCCCCAGCATTTT. The rearrangement uses TRBV7-9 and TRBJ1-5, with D unresolved. V was trimmed by 3 bases and J by 6 bases, leaving 6 bases between them. The germline gives CDR1 SEHNR, CDR2 FQNEAQ (reference sequence). CDR3 size: 12 residues.